This TCR beta chain is drawn from a study of cytomegalovirus exposure and HLA in healthy donors. Turning to the study itself: Sequencing of 150 million to 200 million T cells in an earlier analysis found approximately 120 million unique TCR beta sequences. Early released data comprised tens of millions of unique TCRs from HLA-typed donors. The study, taken as a whole, reports: Some V segments, TRBV6-2 and TRBV6-3 among them, were indistinguishable and were therefore excluded. CMV serostatus was the only recorded immune exposure for donors.

As for this clone: What it binds is unknown.

Trimming removed 1 base from V and 7 bases from J, with 11 bases in between. CDR3 size: 15 residues. Germline V lookup: CDR1 SGHVS, CDR2 FNYEAQ. Primers for the PCR totalled 60 Vbeta and 13 Jbeta. Generated by immunoSEQ multiplex PCR, the TCRdb table keeps only in-frame clones and is missing some. This table holds fewer than 110,000 clones, under 80% found once. Sequenced sample: PBMCs. This chain joins TRBV7-6 and TRBJ1-6; no clear D gene. The receptor was derived from a man aged 35 to 55 in good health and CMV-seronegative. The CDR3 loop is CASSLVGPGNSPLHF. Here the CDR3 DNA reads TGTGCCAGCAGCTTAGTAGGGCCGGGAAATTCACCCCTCCACTTT.